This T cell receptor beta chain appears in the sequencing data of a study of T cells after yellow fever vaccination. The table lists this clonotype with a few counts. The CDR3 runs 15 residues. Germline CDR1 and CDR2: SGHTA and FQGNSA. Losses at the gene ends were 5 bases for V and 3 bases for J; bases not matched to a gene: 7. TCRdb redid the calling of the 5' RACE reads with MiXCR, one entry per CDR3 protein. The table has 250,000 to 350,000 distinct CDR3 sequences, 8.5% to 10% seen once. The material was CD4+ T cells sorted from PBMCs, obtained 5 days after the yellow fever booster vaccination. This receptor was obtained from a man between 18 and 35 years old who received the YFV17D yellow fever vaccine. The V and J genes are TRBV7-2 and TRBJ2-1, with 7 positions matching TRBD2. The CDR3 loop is CASSRRGGGYNEQFF. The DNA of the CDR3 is TGTGCCAGCAGCCGGAGGGGCGGGGGCTACAATGAGCAGTTCTTC.